One and the same sample provided the 21 T cell receptor beta chains below, sequenced in a study of cytomegalovirus exposure and HLA in healthy donors. PCR primers comprised 60 Vbeta and 13 Jbeta primers. TCRdb's copy holds only in-frame clones and misses some; the assay was immunoSEQ multiplex PCR. The sample holds roughly 100,000 clones, approximately 80% seen once. Sequencing was carried out using PBMCs. The source of these receptors is a man aged 25 to 40 in good health and CMV-seropositive.

The chain combines TRBV30 with TRBJ2-7, with a weak D call TRBD1 (5 bases). V was cut by 3 bases and J by 3 bases, with 6 bases left in between. CDR3 length: 11 residues. Looked up from germline, CDR1 is GTSNPN and CDR2 is SVGIG (reference sequence). The CDR3 reads CAWRRGYEQYF. For the CDR3, the DNA is TGTGCCTGGAGAAGGGGCTACGAGCAGTACTTC.

V gene TRBV7-9 combines with J gene TRBJ2-7; TRBD2 aligns across 7 bases. Trimming took 5 bases from V and 2 from J; bases not matched to a gene: 6. This CDR3 spans 14 amino acids. Germline CDR1 and CDR2: SEHNR and FQNEAQ (reference sequence). CDR3 nucleotide sequence: TGTGCCAGCAGCCCGTCGGGACTAACCTACGAGCAGTACGTC. Its protein is CASSPSGLTYEQYV.

J is TRBJ2-7 and V is TRBV2; TRBD1 might be the D (6 bases). The germline V gene has CDR1 SNHLY and CDR2 FYNNEI. The V end was cut by 10 bases, the J end by 2 bases, with 15 bases between. The CDR3 spans 13 residues. As DNA, the CDR3 is TGTGCCACCCAGGGAGAGGGGGCCTACGAGCAGTACGTC. Protein product: CATQGEGAYEQYV.

V usage is TRBV5-1 and J usage is TRBJ1-1; no reliable D call. Trimming pared 1 base from V and 1 base from J, leaving 11 bases between. CDR3 length: 15 residues. Germline loops: CDR1 SGHRS, CDR2 YFSETQ. The CDR3 DNA reads as TGCGCCAGCAGCTTGACGGGGAAAAAGAACACTGAAGCTTTCTTT. Protein sequence: CASSLTGKKNTEAFF.

The chain links TRBV19 to TRBJ2-1; 15 bases match TRBD2. CDR1 LNHDA and CDR2 SQIVND come from the germline V gene (reference sequence). The J segment lost 0 bases and the V segment lost 3 bases, leaving 3 bases of the junction unmatched. The CDR3 has 18 amino acids. CDR3 amino acids: CASSIRTSGGASYNEQFF. The CDR3 DNA reads TGTGCCAGTAGTATCAGGACTAGCGGGGGGGCCTCCTACAATGAGCAGTTCTTC.

This clone was seen only a few times. This rearrangement joins TRBV6-5 to TRBJ1-1; D gene unclear. Germline V gene data show CDR1 as MNHEY and CDR2 as SVGAGI. The CDR3 is 14 residues long. The V and J ends lost 0 bases and 6 bases respectively, with 11 bases between them. CDR3 region: CASSYSRVRAEAFF. The CDR3 bases are TGTGCCAGCAGTTACTCGAGGGTAAGGGCTGAAGCTTTCTTT.

The CDR3 nucleotides read TGTGCCAGCAGTCAGAGGCGCCGCCGGGGACTAGCGCCCTACGAGCAGTACTTC. Protein: CASSQRRRRGLAPYEQYF. The chain combines TRBV28 with TRBJ2-7; the match to TRBD2 covers 10 bases. This CDR3 is built from 18 residues. Germline V CDR1 and CDR2: MDHEN, SYDVKM. The trim removed 5 bases at V and 2 bases at J, leaving 15 bases unmatched.

This clone has a handful of counts. V usage is TRBV18 and J usage is TRBJ2-6; 8 positions match TRBD1. Losses at the gene ends were 3 bases for V and 2 bases for J; bases not matched to a gene: 9. The CDR3 sequence is 18 residues long. Germline loops: CDR1 KGHSH, CDR2 LQKENI. The DNA of the CDR3 is TGTGCCAGCTCACCTCGACAGGGGAAAACTACTGGGGCCAACGTCCTGACTTTC. Translation gives CASSPRQGKTTGANVLTF.

This clone was picked up a small number of times. The V gene is TRBV6-5, the J gene TRBJ2-1; TRBD2 aligns across 10 bases. With 2 bases clipped from V and 8 bases from J, the junction kept 9 bases outside the gene matches. The length of the CDR3 is 16 residues. The V gene's germline CDR1 is MNHEY and CDR2 SVGAGI. DNA of the CDR3: TGTGCCAGCAGTTACGGTAGACTAGCGGGTAACGATGAGCAGTTCTTC. Protein sequence: CASSYGRLAGNDEQFF.

The CDR3 loop is CASSSGTEGGSPLHF. The CDR3 region has the DNA TGTGCCAGCAGCTCGGGGACTGAGGGCGGGTCACCCCTCCACTTT. The rearrangement joins TRBV5-4 to TRBJ1-6; D may be TRBD1 (5 bases). The CDR3 length is 15 residues. Trimming left V 3 bases short and J 10 bases short, with 17 bases between. CDR1 is SGHNT and CDR2 is YYREEE in the germline V gene (reference sequence).

CDR3 sequence (DNA): TGCGCCAGCAGCTTCGGGGGTAACCCCGGGGAGCTGTTTTTT. Amino acid sequence: CASSFGGNPGELFF. The chain carries TRBV5-1 and TRBJ2-2, with D perhaps matching TRBD2 (6 bases). The CDR3 has 14 amino acids. The ends were cut back, 2 bases at V and 6 bases at J, with 11 bases in the middle. Germline loops: CDR1 SGHRS, CDR2 YFSETQ.

In DNA, the CDR3 is TGTGCCCGGGAAACCGGACAGGCCAGTTATAGCAATCAGCCCCAGCATTTT. Amino acid sequence: CARETGQASYSNQPQHF. The chain recombines TRBV6-8 with TRBJ1-5; 7 bases agree with TRBD1. Trimming took 11 bases from V and 0 from J; bases not matched to a gene: 16. The germline V gene encodes CDR1 MNHGY and CDR2 SAAAGT. The CDR3 has 17 amino acids.

This clone has just a few counts. The chain links TRBV5-5 to TRBJ2-7, with 9 bases identical to TRBD1. The junction had 9 bases not matched to a gene; V was cut back by 4 bases and J by 4 bases. Germline V gene data show CDR1 as SGHKS and CDR2 as YYEKEE (reference sequence). This CDR3 comprises 15 residues. The CDR3: CASSRDREGGYEQYF. CDR3 DNA sequence: TGTGCCAGCAGCCGGGACAGGGAAGGAGGATACGAGCAGTACTTC.

As DNA, the CDR3 is TGCGCCAGCAGCTTGGGGACTGAGAATGAGCAGTTCTTC. This sequence encodes CASSLGTENEQFF. The V and J genes are TRBV5-1 and TRBJ2-1; weak D call: TRBD2 (5 bases). The germline V gene encodes CDR1 SGHRS and CDR2 YFSETQ. This CDR3 is built from 13 residues. V lost 0 bases and J lost 7, with 8 bases in between.

The chain combines TRBV5-1 with TRBJ2-7; perhaps TRBD1 as D (6 bases). The CDR3 has 18 residues. Germline CDR1 SGHRS, CDR2 YFSETQ. Trimming pared 2 bases from V and 8 bases from J, leaving 29 bases between. The CDR3, as DNA: TGCGCCAGCAGCTTAACAACCCCTAGAGCAGGGGCCAGGTCCCAGCAGTACTTC. It yields the protein CASSLTTPRAGARSQQYF.

The chain uses TRBV15 and TRBJ2-1; TRBD1 matches 7 bases. The CDR3 length is 15 residues. After removal of 8 bases from V and 0 bases from J, the junction contained 7 bases not matched to a gene. In germline, CDR1 is LNHNV, CDR2 YYDKDF (reference sequence). Here the CDR3 reads CATYPGDSSYNEQFF. CDR3 in DNA: TGTGCCACCTACCCCGGGGACAGCTCCTACAATGAGCAGTTCTTC.

The V and J genes are TRBV6-1 and TRBJ2-3; TRBD1 matches at 8 bases. V lost 6 bases, J lost 3 bases, and 5 bases stayed unmatched. Germline-derived CDR1 and CDR2 are MNHNS and SASEGT. This CDR3 region has 14 residues. As DNA, the CDR3 is TGTGCCAGCAGCTCGGGACAGGTTACAGATACGCAGTATTTT. Translation: CASSSGQVTDTQYF.

The J gene is TRBJ2-3, the V gene TRBV5-1, with 7 bases identical to TRBD2. The CDR3 totals 13 residues. From germline, CDR1 is SGHRS and CDR2 YFSETQ. J lost 10 bases, V lost 4 bases, and 9 bases had no gene match. DNA of the CDR3: TGCGCCAGCAGCAGCCCGGGGAGGGACTCGCAGTATTTT. As protein: CASSSPGRDSQYF. The whole variable domain, remainder taken from reference TRBV5-1 and TRBJ2-3, is KAGVTQTPRYLIKTRGQQVTLSCSPISGHRSVSWYQQTPGQGLQFLFEYFSETQRNKGNFPGRFSGRQFSNSRSEMNVSTLELGDSALYLCASSSPGRDSQYFGPGTRLTVL.

The rearrangement joins TRBV13 to TRBJ1-3, with TRBD1 matching 7 bases. The CDR3 totals 14 residues. J was trimmed by 4 bases and V by 5 bases; bases with no gene match: 5. CDR1 PRHDT and CDR2 FYEKMQ come from the germline V gene (reference sequence). The CDR3 DNA reads TGTGCCAGCAGCACGGACAGGAAAGGAAACACCATATATTTT. This sequence encodes CASSTDRKGNTIYF.

The genes are TRBV28 and TRBJ1-5, with D unclear. V lost 2 bases, J lost 0 bases, and 8 bases lay in between. This CDR3 is 15 amino acids long. Per the germline V gene, CDR1 is MDHEN and CDR2 is SYDVKM. In DNA form, the CDR3 reads TGTGCCAGCAGTTTAGAGGGAGGTAGCAATCAGCCCCAGCATTTT. This codes for CASSLEGGSNQPQHF.

The rearrangement joins TRBV5-1 to TRBJ2-7; D may be TRBD1 (6 bases). Germline assignment: CDR1 SGHRS and CDR2 YFSETQ. The CDR3 totals 13 residues. The ends were cut back, 5 bases at V and 1 base at J, with 10 bases in the middle. CDR3 region: CASRGTKSYEQYF. In DNA form, the CDR3 reads TGCGCCAGCAGGGGGACAAAGTCCTACGAGCAGTACTTC.